The entry that follows covers one T cell receptor (beta chain) sequence. The sample is drawn from a study of blood T cell repertoires in COVID-19. Study processing details: Amplification with reference gene primers provided the estimates of nucleated cell counts. Assay used: immunoSEQ multiplex PCR; TCRdb lists only in-frame clones, some missing. V and J calls plus clone size are reproduced from that table; the DNA served to infer D and trimming. The data show roughly 52,000 clones, with around nine tenths seen just once and under 5% held by the top ten. The CDR3 length is 13 residues. Trimming left V 7 bases short and J 4 bases short, with 13 bases between.

The sequence came from a man aged 50 or older with acute or convalescent COVID-19. The V call is TRBV12-3 or TRBV12-4, the J call TRBJ2-5, with D unclear. Sequencing used peripheral blood. The CDR3, as DNA: TGTGCCAGCACCTCTGCGGTAGGAGAGACCCAGTACTTC. The encoded protein is CASTSAVGETQYF.